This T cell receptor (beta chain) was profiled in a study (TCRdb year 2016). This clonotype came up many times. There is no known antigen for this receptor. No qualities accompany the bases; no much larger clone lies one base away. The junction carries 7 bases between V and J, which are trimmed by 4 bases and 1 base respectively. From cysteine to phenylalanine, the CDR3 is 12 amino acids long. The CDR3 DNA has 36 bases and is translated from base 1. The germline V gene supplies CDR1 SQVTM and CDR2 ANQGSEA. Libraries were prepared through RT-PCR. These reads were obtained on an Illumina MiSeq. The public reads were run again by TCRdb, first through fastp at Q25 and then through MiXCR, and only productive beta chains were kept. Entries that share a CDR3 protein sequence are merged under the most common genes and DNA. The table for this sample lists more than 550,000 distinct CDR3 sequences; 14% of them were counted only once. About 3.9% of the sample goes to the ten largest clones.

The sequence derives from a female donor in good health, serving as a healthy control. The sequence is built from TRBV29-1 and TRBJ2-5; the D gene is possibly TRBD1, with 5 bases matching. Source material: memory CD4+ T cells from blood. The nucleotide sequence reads TGCAGCGTTGGACAGATCCAAGAGACCCAGTACTTC. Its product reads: CSVGQIQETQYF.